A selection of T cell receptor beta chains follows, all from one sample in a study of immune heterogeneity within non-small cell lung tumors. TCRdb passed the multiplex PCR reads through MiXCR, listing each CDR3 protein once. Here the sample spans some 15,000 distinct CDR3 sequences, approximately 30% being singletons. The source material was lung tumor tissue. Every receptor here comes from a woman in her forties or fifties with non-small cell lung cancer. Each CDR3 is given with its conserved first and last residue. Each record gives: J gene, V gene, clone size, D gene, CDR3 DNA, CDR3 protein. D genes are given only for firm matches. Clone size appears in some rows only: once, few, many, or a class for an expanded clone.

>TRBJ2-7|TRBV12-3/TRBV12-4|many|-
TGTGCCAGCAGTTTAGGCCCACCCTACGAGCAGTACTTC
CASSLGPPYEQYF
>TRBJ1-1|TRBV12-3/TRBV12-4|-|TRBD1
TGTGCCAGCAGTTTAGAACAGGGGGCGCGGGAAGCTTTCTTT
CASSLEQGAREAFF
>TRBJ2-5|TRBV20-1|few|-
TGCAGTGTAGCTCGAGGGGGCGGGATCCAAGAGACCCAGTACTTC
CSVARGGGIQETQYF
>TRBJ2-1|TRBV7-9|few|TRBD2
TGTGCCAGCAGCTCCGGGACTAGCGGGGACGTTTCCTACAATGAGCAGTTCTTC
CASSSGTSGDVSYNEQFF
>TRBJ2-7|TRBV12-3/TRBV12-4|few|TRBD2
TGTGCCAGCAGTCCGACGACTAGCGGAGCCTACGAGCAGTACTTC
CASSPTTSGAYEQYF
>TRBJ2-7|TRBV6-1|medium-sized|-
TGTGCCACCGGAAATTTCGGCTACGAGCAGTACTTC
CATGNFGYEQYF
>TRBJ2-5|TRBV11-1|many|-
TGTGCCAGCAGCCCCCGGACGGACCCCCGAGAGACCCAGTACTTC
CASSPRTDPRETQYF
>TRBJ1-2|TRBV28|-|-
TGTGCCAGCAGTTGGGGTGACAAGGGCTACACCTTC
CASSWGDKGYTF
>TRBJ2-1|TRBV7-2|many|-
TGTGCCAGCAGCAACCTCAATGAGCAGTTCTTC
CASSNLNEQFF
>TRBJ1-1|TRBV20-1|many|TRBD1
TGCAGTGCTAGAGGGGACAGGGAGTCTGGAGCTTTCTTT
CSARGDRESGAFF
>TRBJ2-3|TRBV5-1|once|TRBD1
TGCGCCAGCAGCTTTTTTGGAAACAGGGGGATGAGCACAGATACGCAGTATTTT
CASSFFGNRGMSTDTQYF
>TRBJ1-1|TRBV20-1|many|-
TGCAGTGCCAGGAACCAGGTGAACACTGAAGCTTTCTTT
CSARNQVNTEAFF
>TRBJ1-6|TRBV6-1|-|-
TGTGCCAGCAGACTAGATGGGGGAGGTAATTCACCCCTCCACTTT
CASRLDGGGNSPLHF
>TRBJ2-5|TRBV18|-|-
TGTGCCAGCTCGCTTACCCAGAAAGAGACCCAGTACTTC
CASSLTQKETQYF
>TRBJ1-1|TRBV20-1|many|-
TGCAGTGCTTCCGGGGGACTGAACACTGAAGCTTTCTTT
CSASGGLNTEAFF
>TRBJ2-5|TRBV18|many|-
TGTGCCAGCCAGTTCGGGGGAGGAGAGACCCAGTACTTC
CASQFGGGETQYF
>TRBJ2-5|TRBV20-1|-|TRBD2
TGCAGTGCTAGTCCGGGACTAGCGGGGGCACAAGAGACCCAGTACTTC
CSASPGLAGAQETQYF
>TRBJ1-2|TRBV18|few|-
TGTGCCAGTTCCTCACAACCCATGGATGGAAACTATGGCTACACCTTC
CASSSQPMDGNYGYTF
>TRBJ1-1|TRBV12-3/TRBV12-4|medium-sized|-
TGTGCCAGCAGTTTTACAGGCATGAACACTGAAGCTTTCTTT
CASSFTGMNTEAFF
>TRBJ2-1|TRBV27|many|TRBD2
TGTGCCAGCACCCAGAGAAAGCCGGGACTAGCGGCTAACAATGAGCAGTTCTTC
CASTQRKPGLAANNEQFF
>TRBJ2-6|TRBV9|few|-
TGTGCCAGCAAGGGGGGCGTCTCTGGGGCCAACGTCCTGACTTTC
CASKGGVSGANVLTF
>TRBJ2-3|TRBV27|many|TRBD2
TGTGCCAGCAGTCCCGGGACTAGATTAGATACGCAGTATTTT
CASSPGTRLDTQYF
>TRBJ1-5|TRBV28|medium-sized|-
TGTGCCAGCAGTTTCATCCCCGCGAATCAGCCCCAGCATTTT
CASSFIPANQPQHF
>TRBJ2-5|TRBV6-6|many|-
TGTGCCAGCAGTTACTACGGACAAGAGACCCAGTACTTC
CASSYYGQETQYF
>TRBJ1-2|TRBV20-1|-|TRBD1
TGCAGTGCTAGATCACAGGGGGCGCTTGACTACACCTTC
CSARSQGALDYTF
>TRBJ2-5|TRBV7-6|few|-
TGTGCCAGCAGCTTAGCGTCGGGGGGCTGGGAGACCCAGTACTTC
CASSLASGGWETQYF
>TRBJ2-3|TRBV5-6|-|TRBD2
TGTGCCAGCAGCCCCTCGGGAGGGGCCGGGATTGCGCAGTATTTT
CASSPSGGAGIAQYF
>TRBJ2-3|TRBV2|-|-
TGTGCCAGCAGGGTCGGGGGCACAGATACGCAGTATTTT
CASRVGGTDTQYF
>TRBJ1-2|TRBV28|-|TRBD1
TGTGCCAGCAGACCTCCGGGACAGGGGGCTCGTGGCTACACCTTC
CASRPPGQGARGYTF
>TRBJ1-3|TRBV6-1|few|-
TGTGCCTGCCGCGGGGGGTGGGGAAACACCATATATTTT
CACRGGWGNTIYF
>TRBJ2-7|TRBV7-9|many|-
TGTGCCAGCAGCCCAGACTACCAATACGAGCAGTACTTC
CASSPDYQYEQYF
>TRBJ2-5|TRBV6-2/TRBV6-3|-|TRBD2
TGTGCCAGCAGTGTCCTCGATTGGGGCGGGAGGTCAGGTGAGACCCAGTACTTC
CASSVLDWGGRSGETQYF
>TRBJ2-2|TRBV12-3/TRBV12-4|many|-
TGTGCCAGCAGTTTAGAAGAAAACACCGGGGAGCTGTTTTTT
CASSLEENTGELFF
>TRBJ1-2|TRBV28|many|-
TGTGCCAGCAGTTTAGGCCGTTGGGACTATGGCTACACCTTC
CASSLGRWDYGYTF
>TRBJ1-6|TRBV5-1|many|-
TGCGCCAGCAGCCCACAGACACCAGCCTATAATTCACCCCTCCACTTT
CASSPQTPAYNSPLHF
>TRBJ1-1|TRBV29-1|-|-
TGCAGCGGTACACAGATCACTGAAGCTTTCTTT
CSGTQITEAFF
>TRBJ2-1|TRBV5-1|medium-sized|-
TGCGCCAGCAGCTTGGAATCCTGGAATGAGCAGTTCTTC
CASSLESWNEQFF
>TRBJ2-2|TRBV5-6|-|-
TGTGCCAGCAGTGAATCTCTCGGGGAGCTGTTTTTT
CASSESLGELFF
>TRBJ2-5|TRBV10-2|many|TRBD2
TGCGCCAGCAGTGAAACTAGCGGGAGTTCGGAGACCCAGTACTTC
CASSETSGSSETQYF
>TRBJ1-2|TRBV4-1|-|-
TGCGCCAGCAGCCCAGGTCTGAAAACTAACCCCATTTATGGCTACACCTTC
CASSPGLKTNPIYGYTF
>TRBJ2-3|TRBV27|-|TRBD2
TGTGCCAGCAGTTCTTTAGCGGGGGGGGCCCCGGGTACGCAGTATTTT
CASSSLAGGAPGTQYF
>TRBJ2-7|TRBV11-2|few|-
TGTGCCAGCAGCTTCCATGACTACGAGCAGTACTTC
CASSFHDYEQYF
>TRBJ2-3|TRBV10-3|-|-
TGTGCCATCAGTGAGCCCGGAACACAGGTAGGAGATACGCAGTATTTT
CAISEPGTQVGDTQYF
>TRBJ1-1|TRBV6-5|-|-
TGTGCCAGCAGTTACGGGGACGGAGTCGCTTTCTTT
CASSYGDGVAFF
>TRBJ2-7|TRBV6-1|many|TRBD2
TGTGCCAGCAGTGCCCATCTGACTAGCGGGAGCTCCTACGAGCAGTACTTC
CASSAHLTSGSSYEQYF